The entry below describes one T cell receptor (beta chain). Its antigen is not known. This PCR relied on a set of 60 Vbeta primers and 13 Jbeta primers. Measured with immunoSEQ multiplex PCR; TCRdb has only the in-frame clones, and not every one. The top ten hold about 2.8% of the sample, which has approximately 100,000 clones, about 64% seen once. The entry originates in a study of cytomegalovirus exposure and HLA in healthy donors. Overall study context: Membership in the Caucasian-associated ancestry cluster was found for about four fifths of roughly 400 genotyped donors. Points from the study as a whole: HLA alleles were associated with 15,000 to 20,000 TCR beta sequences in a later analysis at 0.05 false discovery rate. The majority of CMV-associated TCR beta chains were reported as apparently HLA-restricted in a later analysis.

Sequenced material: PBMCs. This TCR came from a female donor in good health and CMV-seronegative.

The CDR3 DNA reads TGTGCCAGCTCACTCTCTAGAGGAACCCCAGATACGCAGTATTTT. This sequence encodes CASSLSRGTPDTQYF. The rearrangement uses TRBV18 and TRBJ2-3; no reliable D call. Germline assignment: CDR1 KGHSH and CDR2 LQKENI. This CDR3 is built from 15 residues. Between the trimmed V and J ends, which lost 4 bases and 4 bases, there was a span of 15 bases.